The sequence of this T cell receptor beta chain was determined in a study of CD8+CD57+ T cells in acquired aplastic anemia. Study observations and caveats: Over 25 CD8+ CDR3 sequences occurred in both the patients and the controls.

Before being chosen for sequencing, patients had shown CD8+CD57+ cell expansion by flow cytometry. No therapy had been given to the patients at the time of blood sampling. A word on this clonotype: Its antigen remains unidentified.

Genomic DNA acted as the template from which TCR beta VDJ combination and CDR3 sequence profiling were carried out. TCRdb reprocessed the reads via MiXCR and lists one record per CDR3 protein. The data contain some 150,000 distinct CDR3 sequences, 70% to 80% of them seen just once; the ten biggest clones take up around 45%. The CDR3 extends over 15 amino acids. Germline V gene lookup returns CDR1 SNHLY and CDR2 FYNNEI. The trim removed 1 base at V and 5 bases at J, leaving 6 bases unmatched. This receptor was identified in a human donor with aplastic anemia. Sequenced sample: sorted CD4+, CD8+, or CD8+CD57+ T cells (not recorded which) from PBMCs. The V call is TRBV2, the J call TRBJ2-7; TRBD1 matches at 9 bases. The CDR3 spells CASSEGGQGTNEQYF. CDR3 nucleotides: TGTGCCAGCAGTGAAGGAGGACAGGGGACGAACGAGCAGTACTTC.